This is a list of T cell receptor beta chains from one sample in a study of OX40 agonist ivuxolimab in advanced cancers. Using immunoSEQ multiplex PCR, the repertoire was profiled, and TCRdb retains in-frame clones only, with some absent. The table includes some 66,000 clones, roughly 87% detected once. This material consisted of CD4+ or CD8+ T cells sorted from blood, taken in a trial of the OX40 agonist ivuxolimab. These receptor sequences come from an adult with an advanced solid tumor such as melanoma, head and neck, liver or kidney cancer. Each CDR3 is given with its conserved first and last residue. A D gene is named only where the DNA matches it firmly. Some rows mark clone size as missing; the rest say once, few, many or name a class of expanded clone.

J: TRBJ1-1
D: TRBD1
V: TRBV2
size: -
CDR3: CASREFLDRGNTEAFF
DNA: TGTGCCAGCAGGGAGTTTCTGGACAGGGGGAACACTGAAGCTTTCTTT

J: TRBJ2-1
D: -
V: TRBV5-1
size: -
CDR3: CASRPGVKVEQFF
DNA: TGCGCCAGCAGACCCGGGGTTAAGGTTGAGCAGTTCTTC

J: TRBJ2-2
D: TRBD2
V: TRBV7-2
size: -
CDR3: CASSSTSGRAGELFF
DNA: TGTGCCAGCAGCTCGACTAGCGGGAGGGCCGGGGAGCTGTTTTTT

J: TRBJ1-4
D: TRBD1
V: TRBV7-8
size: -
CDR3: CASSLTGGYEKLFF
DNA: TGTGCCAGCAGCCTCACAGGGGGCTATGAAAAACTGTTTTTT

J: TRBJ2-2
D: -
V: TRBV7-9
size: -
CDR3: CASLRTEDTGELFF
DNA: TGTGCCAGCCTCAGGACAGAGGACACCGGGGAGCTGTTTTTT

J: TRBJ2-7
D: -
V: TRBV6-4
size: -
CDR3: CASSDSVGGRARYYEQYF
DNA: TGTGCCAGCAGTGACTCCGTGGGGGGACGGGCGCGGTACTACGAGCAGTACTTC

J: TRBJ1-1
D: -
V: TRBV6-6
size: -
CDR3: CASSYQASPAFF
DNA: TGTGCCAGCAGTTATCAGGCTTCGCCGGCTTTCTTT

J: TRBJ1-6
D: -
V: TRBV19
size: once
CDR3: CASRNSGTANSPLHF
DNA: TGTGCCAGCAGGAACAGCGGGACTGCTAATTCACCCCTCCACTTT

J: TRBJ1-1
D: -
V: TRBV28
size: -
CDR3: CASSFGAEAFF
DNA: TGTGCCAGCAGTTTTGGGGCTGAAGCTTTCTTT

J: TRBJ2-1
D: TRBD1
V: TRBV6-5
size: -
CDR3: CASSYNQGAPRDEQFF
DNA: TGTGCCAGCAGTTATAATCAGGGGGCGCCTAGGGATGAGCAGTTCTTC

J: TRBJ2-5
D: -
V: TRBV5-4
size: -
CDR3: CASSLEIAGTQYF
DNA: TGTGCCAGCAGCTTGGAGATAGCAGGGACCCAGTACTTC

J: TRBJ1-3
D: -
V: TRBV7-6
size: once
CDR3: CASSSIRNARNTIYF
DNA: TGTGCCAGCAGCTCCATTCGAAATGCGAGGAACACCATATATTTT

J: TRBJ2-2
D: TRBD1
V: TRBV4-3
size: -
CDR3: CASSQDTGGNTGELFF
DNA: TGCGCCAGCAGCCAAGATACAGGGGGGAACACCGGGGAGCTGTTTTTT

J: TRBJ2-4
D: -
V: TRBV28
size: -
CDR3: CASSLSTLAKNIQYF
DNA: TGTGCCAGCAGTTTATCCACGTTAGCCAAAAACATTCAGTACTTC

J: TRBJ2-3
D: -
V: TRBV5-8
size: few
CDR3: CASSFLRGPRSADTQYF
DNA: TGTGCCAGCAGCTTCCTAAGGGGTCCACGTTCTGCAGATACGCAGTATTTT

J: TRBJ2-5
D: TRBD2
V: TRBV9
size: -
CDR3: CASSGRDYKETQYF
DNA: TGTGCCAGCAGCGGCCGGGACTACAAAGAGACCCAGTACTTC

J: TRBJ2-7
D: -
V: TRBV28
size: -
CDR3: CASSWVGYEQYF
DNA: TGTGCCAGCAGTTGGGTCGGCTACGAGCAGTACTTC

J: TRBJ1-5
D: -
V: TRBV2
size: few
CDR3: CASTGGPGWPQHF
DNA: TGTGCCAGCACCGGGGGACCCGGGTGGCCCCAGCATTTT

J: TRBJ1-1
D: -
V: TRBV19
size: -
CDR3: CASSISAGEAFF
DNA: TGTGCCAGTAGTATTTCTGCAGGGGAAGCTTTCTTT

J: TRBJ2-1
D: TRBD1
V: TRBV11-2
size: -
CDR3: CASSSLRDRANEQFF
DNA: TGTGCCAGCAGCTCGCTCCGGGACAGGGCGAATGAGCAGTTCTTC

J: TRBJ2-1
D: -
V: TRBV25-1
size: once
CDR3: CASSGRGTLNEQFF
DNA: TGTGCCAGCAGTGGACGCGGGACACTCAATGAGCAGTTCTTC

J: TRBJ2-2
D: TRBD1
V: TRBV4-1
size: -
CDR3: CASSQGPGQGNTGELFF
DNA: TGCGCCAGCAGCCAAGGTCCGGGACAGGGGAACACCGGGGAGCTGTTTTTT

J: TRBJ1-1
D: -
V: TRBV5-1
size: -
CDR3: CASSLEPGPRIEAFF
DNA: TGCGCCAGCAGCTTGGAGCCCGGGCCCCGAATAGAAGCTTTCTTT

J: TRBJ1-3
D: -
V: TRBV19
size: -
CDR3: CASEGAGNTIYF
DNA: TGTGCCAGTGAAGGGGCTGGAAACACCATATATTTT

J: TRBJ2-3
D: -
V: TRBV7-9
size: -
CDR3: CASSSGADVSTQYF
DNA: TGTGCCAGCAGCTCCGGGGCGGACGTCAGTACGCAGTATTTT

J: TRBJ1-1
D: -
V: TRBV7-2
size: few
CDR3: CASSLWGNTEAFF
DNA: TGTGCCAGCAGCTTATGGGGGAACACTGAAGCTTTCTTT

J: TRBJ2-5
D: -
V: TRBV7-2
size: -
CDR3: CASSLGLSGAETQYF
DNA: TGTGCCAGCAGCTTGGGACTTTCCGGGGCAGAGACCCAGTACTTC

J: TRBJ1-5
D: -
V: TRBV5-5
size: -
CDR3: CASSLLGVGGNQPQHF
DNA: TGTGCCAGCAGCTTGTTAGGGGTTGGTGGCAATCAGCCCCAGCATTTT

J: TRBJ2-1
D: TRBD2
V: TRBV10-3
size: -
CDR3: CAISDSGGVYNEQFF
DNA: TGTGCCATCAGTGATAGCGGGGGGGTATACAATGAGCAGTTCTTC